The 17 T cell receptor beta chains below were found in one sample sequenced in a study of blood T cell repertoires in COVID-19. Assay used: immunoSEQ multiplex PCR; TCRdb lists only in-frame clones, some missing. Found here are around 260,000 clones, approximately 90% of them singletons; the top ten hold under 3.5%. Sequencing was performed on peripheral blood. The receptors were gathered from a woman in her twenties or thirties with active or convalescent COVID-19.

This chain uses TRBV5-1 with TRBJ1-1; D gene uncertain. The CDR3 runs 14 residues. V was trimmed by 0 bases and J by 0 bases, leaving 6 bases between them. CDR1 and CDR2 from the germline V gene are SGHRS and YFSETQ. CDR3 residues: CASSLVSVNTEAFF. The CDR3 nucleotides are TGCGCCAGCAGCTTGGTCTCGGTGAACACTGAAGCTTTCTTT.

The table lists this clone with a count of one. V gene TRBV7-9 combines with J gene TRBJ1-2, with a tentative D call TRBD1 (5 bases). The CDR3 is 14 amino acids. Germline V CDR1 and CDR2: SEHNR, FQNEAQ (reference sequence). V shed 5 bases and J shed 1 base, with 11 bases lying between them. This chain's CDR3 is CASSPQTDNYGYTF. Written as DNA, the CDR3 is TGTGCCAGCAGCCCCCAGACAGATAACTATGGCTACACCTTC. Complete variable domain (other parts from reference TRBV7-9 and TRBJ1-2): DTGVSQNPRHKITKRGQNVTFRCDPISEHNRLYWYRQTLGQGPEFLTYFQNEAQLEKSRLLSDRFSAERPKGSFSTLEIQRTEQGDSAMYLCASSPQTDNYGYTFGSGTRLTVV.

V usage is TRBV7-9 and J usage is TRBJ1-2, with 8 bases matching TRBD1. Per germline, CDR1 SEHNR and CDR2 FQNEAQ (reference sequence). V lost 1 base to trimming and J lost 4 bases; unmatched junction nucleotides: 8. CDR3 length: 16 residues. As DNA, the CDR3 is TGTGCCAGCAGCTTAGGAGGGACAGGCGCTGCCTATGGCTACACCTTC. The encoded protein is CASSLGGTGAAYGYTF.

The chain uses TRBV18 and TRBJ1-2; TRBD1 is a possible D gene (6 bases). Deletions cut 6 bases from V and 3 bases from J, with 11 bases between. CDR3 length: 13 amino acids. Germline lookup yields CDR1 KGHSH and CDR2 LQKENI. DNA of the CDR3: TGTGCCAGCTCCGAGACAGGAGACTATGGCTACACCTTC. Amino acids: CASSETGDYGYTF.

The CDR3 sequence: CASSQERGQGRAITGELFF. CDR3 bases: TGCGCCAGCAGCCAAGAGAGGGGACAGGGGCGGGCAATCACCGGGGAGCTGTTTTTT. The rearrangement joins TRBV4-3 to TRBJ2-2; 10 bases match TRBD1. Germline CDR1 reads LGHNA; CDR2 reads YSLEER. CDR3 length: 19 residues. After removal of 0 bases from V and 4 bases from J, the junction contained 11 bases not matched to a gene.

The chain employs TRBV28 and TRBJ1-5, with TRBD1 matching 11 bases. The junction had 11 bases not matched to a gene; V was cut back by 9 bases and J by 7 bases. The germline V gene encodes CDR1 MDHEN and CDR2 SYDVKM. This CDR3 spans 15 amino acids. The CDR3 protein is CASRTGGAEKQPQHF. Here the CDR3 DNA reads TGTGCCAGTCGGACAGGGGGCGCTGAAAAACAGCCCCAGCATTTT.

This chain joins TRBV6-4 and TRBJ2-1; TRBD2 matches 8 bases. The germline gives CDR1 MRHNA, CDR2 SNTAGT. V lost 6 bases, J lost 3 bases, and 4 bases stayed unmatched. The CDR3 spans 14 residues. The DNA of the CDR3 is TGTGCCAGCAGCCGTAGCGGGAACTACAATGAGCAGTTCTTC. It translates to CASSRSGNYNEQFF.

As DNA, the CDR3 is TGTGCCAGCGGACCGACAGGGGGCGATGAAAAACTGTTTTTT. This sequence encodes CASGPTGGDEKLFF. This rearrangement joins TRBV25-1 to TRBJ1-4; 10 bases match TRBD1. The CDR3 is made up of 14 amino acids. V shed 8 bases and J 6 bases; nucleotides not matched to a gene: 6. Germline CDR1 reads MGHDK; CDR2 reads SYGVNS.

The rearrangement uses TRBV3-1 (or the pseudogene TRBV3-2) and TRBJ2-3; 11 bases are a match to TRBD2. The V segment lost 2 bases and the J segment 2 bases; nucleotides outside the gene matches: 6. This CDR3 is built from 17 residues. Germline V gene lookup returns CDR1 LGHDT and CDR2 YNNKEL (reference sequence). The DNA for the CDR3 is TGTGCCAGCAGCCAACCAACTAGCGGGGGAGTCACAGATACGCAGTATTTT. It specifies CASSQPTSGGVTDTQYF.

The chain recombines TRBV5-1 with TRBJ1-1, with D unclear. The V gene's germline CDR1 is SGHRS and CDR2 YFSETQ. The CDR3 covers 14 residues. V was cut by 0 bases and J by 6 bases, with 12 bases left in between. CDR3 sequence (DNA): TGCGCCAGCAGCTTGGCTTTACCAGATGCTGAAGCTTTCTTT. Its protein product is CASSLALPDAEAFF.

This sequence joins TRBV15 and TRBJ2-3, with TRBD1 matching 11 bases. The CDR3 is 18 amino acids. CDR1 LNHNV and CDR2 YYDKDF come from the germline V gene (reference sequence). The junction had 5 bases not matched to a gene; V was cut back by 0 bases and J by 0 bases. The CDR3 nucleotides are TGTGCCACCAGCAGAGAACGAGGGACAGGGGGAAGCACAGATACGCAGTATTTT. This codes for CATSRERGTGGSTDTQYF.

This clone was recorded a few times. Relative to the germline gene, one junction end is altered; a read error may explain this. V and J are TRBV2 and TRBJ1-5; TRBD1 might be the D (6 bases). This CDR3 has 14 amino acids. CDR1 is SNHLY and CDR2 is FYNNEI in the germline V gene. The CDR3 DNA is TGCGCCACAGGGATGGAGAGTAGCAATCAGCCCCAGCATTTT. It specifies CATGMESSNQPQHF.

V is TRBV29-1 and J is TRBJ2-5; unclear D gene. V lost 1 base, J lost 1 base, and 7 bases lay in between. The CDR3 runs to 13 residues. CDR1 and CDR2 (germline): SQVTM, ANQGSEA. CDR3 in DNA: TGCAGCGTTGAAGGCGGAATCCAAGAGACCCAGTACTTC. It translates to CSVEGGIQETQYF.

This chain uses TRBV7-9 with TRBJ1-3; possible D gene TRBD1, 6 bases. The CDR3 is made up of 17 amino acids. V shed 4 bases and J shed 0 bases, with 16 bases lying between them. Germline V CDR1 and CDR2: SEHNR, FQNEAQ (reference sequence). Here the CDR3 reads CASSSFGQPSSGNTIYF. Written as DNA, the CDR3 is TGTGCCAGCAGCTCCTTCGGACAGCCGAGCTCTGGAAACACCATATATTTT.

The chain combines TRBV7-9 with TRBJ1-3, with 7 bases lining up with TRBD1. Germline CDR1 is SEHNR and CDR2 is FQNEAQ (reference sequence). The trim removed 1 base at V and 3 bases at J, leaving 3 bases unmatched. The CDR3 runs to 15 residues. DNA of the CDR3: TGTGCCAGCAGCTTAGGGACAGGCGTTGGAAACACCATATATTTT. Translation gives CASSLGTGVGNTIYF.

CDR3 DNA sequence: TGTGCCAGCAGCCCTTTGGGCGGGGGGGCCGATGAGCAGTTCTTC. It specifies CASSPLGGGADEQFF. The genes are TRBV28 and TRBJ2-1; 9 nucleotides agree with TRBD2. Trimming took 6 bases from V and 8 from J; bases not matched to a gene: 11. There are 15 residues in the CDR3. Germline V lookup: CDR1 MDHEN, CDR2 SYDVKM.

This clone was seen once. The CDR3 here is CASRDRGGNTEAFF. The CDR3 nucleotides read TGTGCCAGCAGGGACAGGGGGGGGAACACTGAAGCTTTCTTT. The gene calls are TRBV2 and TRBJ1-1; 10 bases align to TRBD1. The CDR3 loop spans 14 amino acids. Germline V gene lookup returns CDR1 SNHLY and CDR2 FYNNEI. The ends lost 6 bases at V and 1 base at J; junction bases unmatched: 2.